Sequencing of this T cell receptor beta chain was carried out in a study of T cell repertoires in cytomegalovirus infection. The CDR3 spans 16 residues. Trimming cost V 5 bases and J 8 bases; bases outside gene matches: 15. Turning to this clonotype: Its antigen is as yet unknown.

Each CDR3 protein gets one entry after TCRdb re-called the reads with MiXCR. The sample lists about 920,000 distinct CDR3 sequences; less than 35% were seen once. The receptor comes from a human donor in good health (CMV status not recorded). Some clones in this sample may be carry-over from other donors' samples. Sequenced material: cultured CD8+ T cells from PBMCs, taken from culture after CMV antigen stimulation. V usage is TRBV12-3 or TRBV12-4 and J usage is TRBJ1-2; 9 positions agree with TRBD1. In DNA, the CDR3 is TGTGCCAGCAGTCCGAACTGGGACAGGGTGGTGAGGGGCTACACCTTC. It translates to CASSPNWDRVVRGYTF.